These 5 T cell receptor delta chains came from one sample sequenced in a study of γδ T cells in repeated Plasmodium falciparum infection. TCRdb re-called the multiplex PCR reads through CATT. The sample lists about 93,000 delta-chain clones, 0.75% to 1% occurring once. Vgamma9/Vdelta2+ and Vdelta2-negative gammadelta T cells were flow-sorted from PBMC for bulk sequencing. The source material was gamma-delta T cells from blood. The receptor set was obtained from a pool of human donors (malaria-infected and uninfected, not separated).

This clone was seen more than once but under ten times. The TCRdb protein comes from a much larger clone and disagrees with this DNA's translation at residue 24, likely due to a read error; the protein given here is derived from the DNA. The chain carries TRDV1 and TRDJ2, with D possibly matching TRDD3 (7 bases). TCRdb offers no J gene call, so here the DNA was matched to germline to obtain one. The CDR3 loop spans 27 amino acids. The germline V gene has CDR1 TSWWSYY and CDR2 QGS. V was pared by 2 bases and J by 12 bases, with 55 bases between. The CDR3 loop is CALGESGSFLRRGMGGSRPDEAAKLFF. The DNA of the CDR3 is TGTGCTCTTGGGGAAAGCGGATCATTCCTAAGGAGGGGGATGGGGGGATCGAGGCCCGATGAAGCGGCAAAACTCTTCTTT.

Concerning this clone: TCRdb shows a much larger clone's protein in place of this DNA's translation, and the two differ at residue 6, likely through a read error; the protein shown is translated from the DNA. The chain combines TRDV1 with TRDJ1; 10 bases align to TRDD3. There are 19 residues in the CDR3. V lost 5 bases, J lost 4 bases, and 19 bases stayed unmatched. Germline lookup yields CDR1 TSWWSYY and CDR2 QGS. CDR3 DNA: TGTGCTCTTGGGCTCCCTCCTTTTAACCTGGGGGATAATATCGATAAACTCATCTTT. This codes for CALGLPPFNLGDNIDKLIF.

This clone was detected only a few times. With only one base between it and a far larger clone, this is likely a read error. Other nucleotide sequences in the sample specify the same CDR3. The V gene is TRDV1, the J gene TRDJ1; TRDD3 matches 11 bases. The J gene, not given by TCRdb, was assigned here from a germline match of the nucleotide sequence. Per the germline V gene, CDR1 is TSWWSYY and CDR2 is QGS. CDR3 length: 19 amino acids. The junction had 13 bases not matched to a gene; V was cut back by 1 base and J by 3 bases. CDR3 protein: CALGEHTSLWGIHADKLIF. The CDR3 DNA reads TGTGCTCTTGGGGAACACACTTCCCTCTGGGGGATACATGCCGATAAACTCATCTTT.

This clone was observed a handful of times. TCRdb pairs this DNA with a much larger clone's protein that differs at residue 21, likely a read error; the protein shown was translated from the DNA. V is TRDV1 and J is TRDJ1; 8 nucleotides agree with TRDD3. In germline, CDR1 is TSWWSYY, CDR2 QGS. The CDR3 runs 24 residues. CDR3 nucleotide sequence: TGTGCTCTTGGGGAACTAGGTATAAATTTCCGGAACTCCTGGGGGAGTACGTACACCGATAGACTCATCTTT. Amino acids: CALGELGINFRNSWGSTYTDRLIF.

This clone was found a few times. For this DNA, TCRdb reports the protein of a much larger clone, which diverges at residue 7, most likely from a read error; the protein presented here is translated directly from the DNA. The genes are TRDV1 and TRDJ1, with D maybe TRDD3 (5 bases). No J gene is reported in TCRdb; it was inferred here by comparing the DNA with germline. Trimming stripped 6 bases from V and 2 bases from J, with 19 bases between. There are 16 residues in the CDR3. The germline V gene has CDR1 TSWWSYY and CDR2 QGS. CDR3 in amino acids: CALGGIYELKTDKLIF. CDR3 bases: TGTGCTCTTGGTGGGATCTACGAACTTAAAACCGATAAACTCATCTTT.